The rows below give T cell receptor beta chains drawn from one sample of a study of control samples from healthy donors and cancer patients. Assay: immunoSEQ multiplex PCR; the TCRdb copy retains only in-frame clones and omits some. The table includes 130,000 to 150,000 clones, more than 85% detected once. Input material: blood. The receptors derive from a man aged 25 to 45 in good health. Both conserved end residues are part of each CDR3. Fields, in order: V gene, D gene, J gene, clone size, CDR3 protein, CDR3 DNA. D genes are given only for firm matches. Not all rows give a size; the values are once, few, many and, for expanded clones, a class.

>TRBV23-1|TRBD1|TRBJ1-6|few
CASSHRIRQGRISYNSPLHF
TGCGCCAGCAGTCACCGAATACGACAGGGGCGGATCTCCTATAATTCACCCCTCCACTTT
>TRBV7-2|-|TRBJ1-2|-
CASSYGVWYGYTF
TGTGCCAGCAGCTACGGGGTTTGGTATGGCTACACCTTC
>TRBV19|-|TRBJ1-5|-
CASSSRQAYNQPQHF
TGTGCCAGTAGCTCCCGACAGGCATATAATCAGCCCCAGCATTTT
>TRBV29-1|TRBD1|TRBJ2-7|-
CSEGQGAAYEQYF
TGCAGCGAGGGACAGGGGGCGGCCTACGAGCAGTACTTC
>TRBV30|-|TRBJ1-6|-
CAWSAGNGSPLHF
TGTGCCTGGAGTGCAGGGAACGGGTCACCCCTCCACTTT
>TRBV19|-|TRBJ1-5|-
CASIVGHGDQPQHF
TGTGCCAGTATAGTAGGACACGGGGACCAGCCCCAGCATTTT
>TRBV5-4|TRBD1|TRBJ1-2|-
CASSLGQGTQYYGYTF
TGTGCCAGCAGCTTGGGACAGGGAACCCAATACTATGGCTACACCTTC
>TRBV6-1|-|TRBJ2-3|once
CASSEVGGRTDTQYF
TGTGCCAGCAGTGAAGTGGGGGGCAGGACAGATACGCAGTATTTT
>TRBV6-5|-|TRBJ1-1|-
CASRGRGVMNTEAFF
TGTGCCAGCAGGGGCCGGGGGGTCATGAACACTGAAGCTTTCTTT
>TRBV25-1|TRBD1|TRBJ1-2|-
CASSPGQGHYGYTF
TGTGCCAGCAGCCCGGGACAGGGACATTATGGCTACACCTTC
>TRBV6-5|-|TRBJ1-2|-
CASSPEGYNYGYTF
TGTGCCAGCAGTCCGGAGGGCTATAACTATGGCTACACCTTC
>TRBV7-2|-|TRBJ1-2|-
CASSSPDPGSRGYTF
TGTGCCAGCAGCTCACCTGACCCGGGTTCTCGTGGCTACACCTTC
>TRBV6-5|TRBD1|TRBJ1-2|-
CASSPDRPPNYGYTF
TGTGCCAGCAGCCCGGACAGGCCACCTAACTATGGCTACACCTTC
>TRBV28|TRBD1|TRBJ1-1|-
CASSPATGKDTEAFF
TGTGCCAGCAGTCCCGCGACAGGGAAGGACACTGAAGCTTTCTTT
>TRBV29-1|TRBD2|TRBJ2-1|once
CSALGTSGYNEQFF
TGCAGCGCCCTCGGGACTAGCGGCTACAATGAGCAGTTCTTC
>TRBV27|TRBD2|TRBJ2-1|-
CASSLSIKVAGRGEQFF
TGTGCCAGCAGTTTATCGATAAAGGTGGCGGGGAGGGGTGAGCAGTTCTTC
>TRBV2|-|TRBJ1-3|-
CASRVTYSGNTIYF
TGTGCCAGCAGGGTCACCTACTCTGGAAACACCATATATTTT
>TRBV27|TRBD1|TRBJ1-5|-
CASSLGQGHQPQHF
TGTGCCAGCAGTCTGGGACAGGGGCATCAGCCCCAGCATTTT
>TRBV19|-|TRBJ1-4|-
CASSIGGEIMIGKLFF
TGTGCCAGTAGTATAGGGGGGGAGATAATGATTGGAAAACTGTTTTTT
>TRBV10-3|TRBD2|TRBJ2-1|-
CAIRGGGAGEQFF
TGTGCCATCCGGGGCGGGGGGGCCGGTGAGCAGTTCTTC
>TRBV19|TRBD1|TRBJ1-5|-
CASDDRGRGSNQPQHF
TGTGCCAGTGACGACAGGGGGCGGGGAAGCAATCAGCCCCAGCATTTT
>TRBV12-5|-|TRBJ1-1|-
CASGLYGGTEAFF
TGTGCTAGTGGTTTGTACGGCGGCACTGAAGCTTTCTTT
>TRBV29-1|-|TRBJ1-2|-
CSVELEGANYGYTF
TGCAGCGTTGAACTGGAAGGGGCCAACTATGGCTACACCTTC
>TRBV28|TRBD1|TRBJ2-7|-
CASSLDRDSYEQYF
TGTGCCAGCAGTTTAGACCGGGACAGCTACGAGCAGTACTTC